This T cell receptor beta chain was observed in a study of T cell responses to AZD1222 COVID-19 vaccine. The wider study: Second-dose recipients at about 4 or about 12 weeks were treated as one pooled group.

CDR1 and CDR2 (germline): SGDLS, YYNGEE. The length of the CDR3 is 18 residues. After removal of 3 bases from V and 4 bases from J, the junction contained 13 bases not matched to a gene. Points from the study as a whole: Repertoires were obtained only post-peak T cell response.

Profiling relied on immunoSEQ multiplex PCR, and the TCRdb table lists in-frame clones only, not all of them. The repertoire includes roughly 200,000 clones, about 91% of them detected once, and 7.5% to 9.5% sits in the top ten. This clone has just one count. The target antigen is unknown. The V and J genes are TRBV9 and TRBJ1-3; 10 positions match TRBD1. The input for sequencing was peripheral blood, taken on day 0 of AZD1222 vaccination. This clonotype was obtained from an adult in good health. The CDR3 region has the DNA TGTGCCAGCAGCGGGGAGACAGGGGGCGAATCTGCAGGAAACACCATATATTTT. It yields the protein CASSGETGGESAGNTIYF.